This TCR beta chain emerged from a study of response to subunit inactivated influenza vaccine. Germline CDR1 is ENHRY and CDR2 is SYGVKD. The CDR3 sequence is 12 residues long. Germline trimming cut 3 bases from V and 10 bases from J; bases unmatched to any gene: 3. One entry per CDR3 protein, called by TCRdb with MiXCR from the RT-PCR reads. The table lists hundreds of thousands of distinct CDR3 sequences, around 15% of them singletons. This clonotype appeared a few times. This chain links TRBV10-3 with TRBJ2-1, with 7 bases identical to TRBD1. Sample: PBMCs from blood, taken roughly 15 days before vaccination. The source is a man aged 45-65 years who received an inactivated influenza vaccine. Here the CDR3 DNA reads TGTGCCATCAGTGAAAGGGGACAGGAGCAGTTCTTC. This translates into CAISERGQEQFF.